This TCR beta chain is from a study of T cells in women clearing cervical HPV infection. Across the study: Donors had HPV16-related CIN3 or worse; 2 had invasive cancer. Case blood was drawn a median about 23 weeks after lesion detection. Study-wide points: TRBV6-7 abundance was lower in cases than controls (roughly 0.11% versus 0.16%).

About this clone: Antigen specificity is unknown. Read coverage stops 3 residues before the CDR3 terminus; the germline J gene supplies the remainder.

immunoSEQ multiplex PCR used an average of roughly 1,300 ng genomic DNA. Clones were read by immunoSEQ multiplex PCR, and TCRdb kept only the in-frame ones, dropping some. The table for this sample gives roughly 30,000 clones. J was trimmed by 5 bases and V by 4 bases; bases with no gene match: 10. Germline V gene sequence: CDR1 SGHNT, CDR2 YYREEE (reference sequence). CDR3 length equals 15 residues. J is TRBJ1-2 and V is TRBV5-4; 8 bases map to TRBD1. The sequencing input was blood buffy coat. The clonotype comes from a woman aged 18-69 years with a cervical HPV16 infection that either progressed to CIN3+ or cleared (not recorded which). Here the CDR3 reads CASSVRGLRLYGYTF. The CDR3 bases that were read are TGTGCCAGCAGCGTCAGGGGGCTCCGCCTTTATGGC.